This paragraph covers one TCR beta chain sequence. The sample has other DNA sequences that encode this CDR3 too. Authors' methods: By means of reference gene primer amplification, nucleated cell counts were estimated. The data were produced by immunoSEQ multiplex PCR, yet TCRdb's version contains in-frame clones alone and is incomplete. The V and J calls and clone size were taken over from that table, and D and trimming were inferred from the DNA. Among 150,000 to 200,000 clones listed, roughly 86% were seen once. The data are from a study of blood T cell repertoires in COVID-19. About the study: The United States, Italy and Spain provided the acute and convalescent COVID-19 samples. T cells, B-cell-depleted T cells, or PBMCs supplied cDNA or gDNA.

CDR1 and CDR2 (germline): DFQATT, SNEGSKA (reference sequence). V was cut by 4 bases and J by 5 bases, with 8 bases left in between. This CDR3 region has 11 residues. Sequenced input: peripheral blood. This receptor was identified in an elderly woman in a cohort sampled during active or convalescent COVID-19. The chain is built from TRBV20-1 and TRBJ2-5; D might be TRBD2 (5 bases). The CDR3 loop reads CSATGEETQYF. The CDR3 bases are TGCAGTGCTACCGGGGAGGAGACCCAGTACTTC.